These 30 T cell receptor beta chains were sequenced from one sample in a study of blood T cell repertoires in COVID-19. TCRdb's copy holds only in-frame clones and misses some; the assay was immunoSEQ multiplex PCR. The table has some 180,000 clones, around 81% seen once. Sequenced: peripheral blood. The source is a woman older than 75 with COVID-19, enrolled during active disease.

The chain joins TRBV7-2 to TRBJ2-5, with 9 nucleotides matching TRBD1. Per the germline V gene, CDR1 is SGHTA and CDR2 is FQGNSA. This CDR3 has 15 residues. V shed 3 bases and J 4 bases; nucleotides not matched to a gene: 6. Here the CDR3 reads CASSFNRGRGETQYF. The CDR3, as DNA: TGTGCCAGCAGCTTTAACAGGGGGCGAGGAGAGACCCAGTACTTC.

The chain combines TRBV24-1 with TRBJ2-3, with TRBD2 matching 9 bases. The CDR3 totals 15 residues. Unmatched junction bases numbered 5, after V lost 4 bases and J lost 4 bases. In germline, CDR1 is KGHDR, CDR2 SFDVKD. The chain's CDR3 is CATSDPSGAADTQYF. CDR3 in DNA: TGTGCCACCAGTGACCCTAGCGGGGCCGCAGATACGCAGTATTTT.

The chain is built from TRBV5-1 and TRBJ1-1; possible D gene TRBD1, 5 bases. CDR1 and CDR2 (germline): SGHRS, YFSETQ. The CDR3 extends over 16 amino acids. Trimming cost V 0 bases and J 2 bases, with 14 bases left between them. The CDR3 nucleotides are TGCGCCAGCAGCTTGGTTTGGACTACAGGTAACACTGAAGCTTTCTTT. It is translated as CASSLVWTTGNTEAFF.

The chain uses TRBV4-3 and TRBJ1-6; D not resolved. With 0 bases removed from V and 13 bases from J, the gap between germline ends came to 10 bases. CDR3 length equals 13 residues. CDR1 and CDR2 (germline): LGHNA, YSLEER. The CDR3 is CASSQERVRPLHF. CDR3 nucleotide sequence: TGCGCCAGCAGCCAAGAGCGAGTTCGGCCCCTCCACTTT.

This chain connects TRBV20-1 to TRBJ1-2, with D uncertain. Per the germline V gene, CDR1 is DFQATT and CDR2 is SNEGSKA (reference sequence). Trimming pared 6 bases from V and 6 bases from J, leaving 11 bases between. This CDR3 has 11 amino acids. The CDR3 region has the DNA TGCAGTGCCACCGACACCCATGGCTACACCTTC. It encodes CSATDTHGYTF.

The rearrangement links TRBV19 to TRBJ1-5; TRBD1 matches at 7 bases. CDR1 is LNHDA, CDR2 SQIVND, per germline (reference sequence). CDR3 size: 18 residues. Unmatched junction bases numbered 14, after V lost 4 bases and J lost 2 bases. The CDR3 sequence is CASSKTGSGPWRNQPQHF. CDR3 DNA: TGTGCCAGTAGTAAGACAGGGAGCGGGCCATGGCGCAATCAGCCCCAGCATTTT.

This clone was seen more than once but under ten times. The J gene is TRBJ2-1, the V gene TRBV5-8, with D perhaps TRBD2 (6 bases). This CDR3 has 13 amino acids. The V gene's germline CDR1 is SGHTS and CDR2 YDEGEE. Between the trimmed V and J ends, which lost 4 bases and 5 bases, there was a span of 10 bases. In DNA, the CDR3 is TGTGCCAGCAGCAGGGAGCGGGACAATGAGCAGTTCTTC. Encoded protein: CASSRERDNEQFF. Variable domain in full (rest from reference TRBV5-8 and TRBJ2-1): EAGVTQSPTHLIKTRGQQATLRCSPISGHTSVYWYQQALGLGLQFLLWYDEGEERNRGNFPPRFSGRQFPNYSSELNVNALELEDSALYLCASSRERDNEQFFGPGTRLTVL.

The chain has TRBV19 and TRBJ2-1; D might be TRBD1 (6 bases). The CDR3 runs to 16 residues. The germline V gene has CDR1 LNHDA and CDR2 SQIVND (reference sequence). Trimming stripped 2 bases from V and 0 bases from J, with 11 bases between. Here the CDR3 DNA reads TGTGCCAGTAGTATAATGCAGGGGCCCTCCTACAATGAGCAGTTCTTC. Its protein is CASSIMQGPSYNEQFF.

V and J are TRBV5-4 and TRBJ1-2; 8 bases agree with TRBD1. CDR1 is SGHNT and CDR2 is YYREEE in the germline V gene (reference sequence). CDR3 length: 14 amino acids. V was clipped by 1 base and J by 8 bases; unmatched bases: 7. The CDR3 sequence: CASSLLGQGEGYTF. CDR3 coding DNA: TGTGCCAGCAGCTTGTTAGGACAGGGAGAGGGCTACACCTTC.

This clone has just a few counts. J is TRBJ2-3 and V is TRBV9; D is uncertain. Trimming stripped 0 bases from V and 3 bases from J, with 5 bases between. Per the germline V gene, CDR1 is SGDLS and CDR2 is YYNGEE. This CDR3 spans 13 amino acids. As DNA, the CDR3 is TGTGCCAGCAGCGTAGCGGGTACAGATACGCAGTATTTT. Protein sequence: CASSVAGTDTQYF.

The CDR3 protein is CASSSRSGTGSLYGYTF. DNA of the CDR3: TGTGCCAGCTCCTCCCGTTCCGGGACAGGGAGTCTCTATGGCTACACCTTC. This sequence joins TRBV10-3 and TRBJ1-2, with 9 bases identical to TRBD1. The V gene's germline CDR1 is ENHRY and CDR2 SYGVKD. V dropped 10 bases and J dropped 4; count of bases not matched to a gene: 19. The CDR3 is 17 amino acids.

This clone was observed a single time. The CDR3 loop reads CASSLIGTDTQYF. DNA of the CDR3: TGTGCCAGCAGCTTGATAGGCACAGATACGCAGTATTTT. The chain uses TRBV5-4 and TRBJ2-3; D not certain. Trimming left V 1 base short and J 1 base short, with 4 bases between. The germline gives CDR1 SGHNT, CDR2 YYREEE (reference sequence). The CDR3 has 13 residues. The variable domain in full, completed from reference TRBV5-4 and TRBJ2-3, reads ETGVTQSPTHLIKTRGQQVTLRCSSQSGHNTVSWYQQALGQGPQFIFQYYREEENGRGNFPPRFSGLQFPNYSSELNVNALELDDSALYLCASSLIGTDTQYFGPGTRLTVL.

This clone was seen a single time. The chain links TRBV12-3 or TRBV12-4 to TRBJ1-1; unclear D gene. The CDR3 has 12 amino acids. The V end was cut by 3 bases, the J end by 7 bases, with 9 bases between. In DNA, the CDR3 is TGTGCCAGCAGTTTCGAGGGTAGTGAAGCTTTCTTT. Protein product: CASSFEGSEAFF.

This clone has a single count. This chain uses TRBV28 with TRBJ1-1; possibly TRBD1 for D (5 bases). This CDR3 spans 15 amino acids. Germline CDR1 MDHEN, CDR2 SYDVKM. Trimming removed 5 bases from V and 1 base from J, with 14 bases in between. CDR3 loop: CASSQTAIPNTEAFF. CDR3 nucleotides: TGTGCCAGCAGTCAGACAGCGATACCGAACACTGAAGCTTTCTTT.

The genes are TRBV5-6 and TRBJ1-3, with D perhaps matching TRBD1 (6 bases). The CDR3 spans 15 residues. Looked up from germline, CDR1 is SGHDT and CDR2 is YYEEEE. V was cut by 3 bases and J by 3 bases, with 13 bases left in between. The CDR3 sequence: CASSWGPGSGNTIYF. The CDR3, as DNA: TGTGCCAGCAGCTGGGGGCCGGGAAGTGGAAACACCATATATTTT.

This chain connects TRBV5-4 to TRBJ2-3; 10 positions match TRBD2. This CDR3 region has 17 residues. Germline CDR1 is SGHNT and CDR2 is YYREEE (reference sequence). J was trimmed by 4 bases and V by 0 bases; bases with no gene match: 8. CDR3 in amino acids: CASSLGRAGGPADTQYF. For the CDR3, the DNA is TGTGCCAGCAGCTTGGGGAGAGCGGGAGGGCCCGCAGATACGCAGTATTTT.

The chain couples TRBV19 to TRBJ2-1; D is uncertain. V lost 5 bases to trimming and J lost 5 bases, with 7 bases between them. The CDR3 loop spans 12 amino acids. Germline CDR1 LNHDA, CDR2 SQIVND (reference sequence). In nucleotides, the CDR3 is TGTGCCAGTAGTGTCCTTAACAATGAGCAGTTCTTC. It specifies CASSVLNNEQFF.

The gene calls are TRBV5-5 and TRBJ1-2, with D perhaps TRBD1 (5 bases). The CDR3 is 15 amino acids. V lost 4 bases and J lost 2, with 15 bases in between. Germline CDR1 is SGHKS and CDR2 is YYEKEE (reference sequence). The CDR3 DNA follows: TGTGCCAGCAGCCTTAACGCGGGACGGAACTATGGCTACACCTTC. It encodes CASSLNAGRNYGYTF.

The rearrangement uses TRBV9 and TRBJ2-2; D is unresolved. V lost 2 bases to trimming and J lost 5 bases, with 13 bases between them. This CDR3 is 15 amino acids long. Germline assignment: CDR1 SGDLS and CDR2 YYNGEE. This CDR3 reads CASSVTDTRTGELFF. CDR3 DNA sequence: TGTGCCAGCAGCGTTACGGATACGAGGACCGGGGAGCTGTTTTTT.

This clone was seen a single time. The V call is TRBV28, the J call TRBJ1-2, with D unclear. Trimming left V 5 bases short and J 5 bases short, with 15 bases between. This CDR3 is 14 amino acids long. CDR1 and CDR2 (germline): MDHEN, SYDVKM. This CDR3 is CASSPGPALYGYTF. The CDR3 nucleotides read TGTGCCAGCAGTCCTGGGCCAGCCTTATATGGCTACACCTTC.

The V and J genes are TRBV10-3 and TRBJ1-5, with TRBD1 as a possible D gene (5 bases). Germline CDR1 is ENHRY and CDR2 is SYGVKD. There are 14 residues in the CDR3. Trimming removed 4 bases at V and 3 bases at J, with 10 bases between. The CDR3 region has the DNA TGTGCCATCAGTGCATGGGGGGACAATCAGCCCCAGCATTTT. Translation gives CAISAWGDNQPQHF.

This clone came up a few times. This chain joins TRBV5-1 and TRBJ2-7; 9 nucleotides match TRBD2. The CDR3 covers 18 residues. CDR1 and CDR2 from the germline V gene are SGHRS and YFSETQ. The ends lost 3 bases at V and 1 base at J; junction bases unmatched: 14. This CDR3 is CASSWTVQLAGASYEQYF. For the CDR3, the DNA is TGCGCCAGCAGCTGGACTGTGCAATTAGCGGGGGCTTCCTACGAGCAGTACTTC.

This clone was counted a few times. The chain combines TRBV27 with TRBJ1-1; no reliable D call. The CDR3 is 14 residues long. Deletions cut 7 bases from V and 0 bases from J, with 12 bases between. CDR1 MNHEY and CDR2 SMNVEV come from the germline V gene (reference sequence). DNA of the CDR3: TGTGCCAGCAATCCTACGACAATGAACACTGAAGCTTTCTTT. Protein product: CASNPTTMNTEAFF.

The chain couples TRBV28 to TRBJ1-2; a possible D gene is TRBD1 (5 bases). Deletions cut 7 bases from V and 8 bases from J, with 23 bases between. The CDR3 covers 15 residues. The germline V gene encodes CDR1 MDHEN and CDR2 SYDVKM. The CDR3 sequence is CASTEGQRALRGYTF. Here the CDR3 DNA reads TGTGCCAGCACGGAGGGGCAAAGGGCTCTCCGGGGCTACACCTTC.

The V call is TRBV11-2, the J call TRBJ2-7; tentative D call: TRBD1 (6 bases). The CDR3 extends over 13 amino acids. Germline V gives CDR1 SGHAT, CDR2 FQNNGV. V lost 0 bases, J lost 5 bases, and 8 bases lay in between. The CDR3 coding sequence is TGTGCCAGCAGCTTAGACAGGGGCCACGAGCAGTACTTC. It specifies CASSLDRGHEQYF.

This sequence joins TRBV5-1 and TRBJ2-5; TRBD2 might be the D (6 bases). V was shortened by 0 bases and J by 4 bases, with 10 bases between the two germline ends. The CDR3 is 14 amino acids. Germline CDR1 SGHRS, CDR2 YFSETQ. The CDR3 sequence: CASSLGGVGETQYF. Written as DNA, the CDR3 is TGCGCCAGCAGCTTGGGCGGGGTAGGAGAGACCCAGTACTTC.

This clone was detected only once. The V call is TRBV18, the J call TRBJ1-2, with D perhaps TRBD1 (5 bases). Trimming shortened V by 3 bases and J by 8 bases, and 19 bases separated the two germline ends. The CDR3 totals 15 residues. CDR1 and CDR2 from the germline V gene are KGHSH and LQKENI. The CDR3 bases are TGTGCCAGCTCACCCTCGGCAGGGCCTCCTAGGGGCTACACCTTC. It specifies CASSPSAGPPRGYTF.

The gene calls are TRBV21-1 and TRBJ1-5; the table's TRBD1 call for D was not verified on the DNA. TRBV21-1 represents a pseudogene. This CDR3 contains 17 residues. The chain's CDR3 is CASSLSPARPSNQPQHF. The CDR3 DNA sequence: TGTGCCAGCAGTCTCAGCCCAGCCAGGCCGAGCAATCAGCCCCAGCATTTT.

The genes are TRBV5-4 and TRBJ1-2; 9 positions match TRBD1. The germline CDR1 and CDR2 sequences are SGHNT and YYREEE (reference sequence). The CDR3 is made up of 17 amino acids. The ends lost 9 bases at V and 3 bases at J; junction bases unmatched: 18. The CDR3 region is CANWDREAPTPYYGYTF. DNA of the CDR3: TGTGCCAACTGGGACAGGGAGGCTCCTACCCCCTACTATGGCTACACCTTC.

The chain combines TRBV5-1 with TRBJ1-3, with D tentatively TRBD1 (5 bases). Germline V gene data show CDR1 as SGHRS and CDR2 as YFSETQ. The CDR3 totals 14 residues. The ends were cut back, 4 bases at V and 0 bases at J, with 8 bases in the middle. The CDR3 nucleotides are TGCGCCAGCAGCGAGACAGCCTCTGGAAACACCATATATTTT. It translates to CASSETASGNTIYF.